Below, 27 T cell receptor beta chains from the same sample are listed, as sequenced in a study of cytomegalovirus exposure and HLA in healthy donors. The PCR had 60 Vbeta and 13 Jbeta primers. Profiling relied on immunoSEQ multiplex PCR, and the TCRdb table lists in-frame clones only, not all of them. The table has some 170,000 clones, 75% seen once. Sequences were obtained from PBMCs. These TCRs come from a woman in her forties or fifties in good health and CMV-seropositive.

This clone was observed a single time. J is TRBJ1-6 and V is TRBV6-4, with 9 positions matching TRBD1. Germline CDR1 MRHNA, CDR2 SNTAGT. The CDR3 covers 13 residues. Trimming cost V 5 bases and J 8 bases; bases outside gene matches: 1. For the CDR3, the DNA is TGTGCCAGCAGTCGACAGGGGGATTCACCCCTCCACTTT. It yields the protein CASSRQGDSPLHF.

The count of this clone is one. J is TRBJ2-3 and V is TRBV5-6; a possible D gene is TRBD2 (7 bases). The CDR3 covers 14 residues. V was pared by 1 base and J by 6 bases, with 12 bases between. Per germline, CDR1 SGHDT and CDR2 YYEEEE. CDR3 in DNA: TGTGCCAGCAGCTTGTGGGGGGGCAGGGATACGCAGTATTTT. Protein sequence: CASSLWGGRDTQYF.

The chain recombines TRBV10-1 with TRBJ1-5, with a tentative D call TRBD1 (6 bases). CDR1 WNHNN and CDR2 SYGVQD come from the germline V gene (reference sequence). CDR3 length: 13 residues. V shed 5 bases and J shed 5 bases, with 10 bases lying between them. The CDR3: CASSQGTDQPQHF. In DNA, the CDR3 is TGCGCCAGCAGTCAGGGGACCGATCAGCCCCAGCATTTT.

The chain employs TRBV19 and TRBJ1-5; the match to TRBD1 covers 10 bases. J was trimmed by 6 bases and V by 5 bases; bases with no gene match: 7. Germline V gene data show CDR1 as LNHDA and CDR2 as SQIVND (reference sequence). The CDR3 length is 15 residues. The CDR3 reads CASSSTGGIRQPQHF. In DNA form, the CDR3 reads TGTGCCAGTAGTTCGACAGGGGGCATACGTCAGCCCCAGCATTTT.

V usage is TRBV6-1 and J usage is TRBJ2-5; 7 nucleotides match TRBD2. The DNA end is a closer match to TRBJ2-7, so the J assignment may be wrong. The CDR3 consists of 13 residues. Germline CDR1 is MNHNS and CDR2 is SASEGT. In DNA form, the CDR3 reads TGTGCCAGCTGTCGAGCGGGGCCCCTCGAGCAGTACTTC. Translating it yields CASCRAGPLEQYF.

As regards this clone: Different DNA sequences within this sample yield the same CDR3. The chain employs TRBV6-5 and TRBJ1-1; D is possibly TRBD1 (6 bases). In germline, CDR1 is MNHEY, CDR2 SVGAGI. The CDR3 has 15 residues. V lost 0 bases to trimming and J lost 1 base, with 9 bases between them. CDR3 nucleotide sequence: TGTGCCAGCAGTTACTCAGGGACATCGAACACTGAAGCTTTCTTT. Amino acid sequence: CASSYSGTSNTEAFF.

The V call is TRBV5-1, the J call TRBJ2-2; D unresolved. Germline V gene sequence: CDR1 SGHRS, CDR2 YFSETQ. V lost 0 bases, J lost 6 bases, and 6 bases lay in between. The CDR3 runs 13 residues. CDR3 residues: CASSLGGAGELFF. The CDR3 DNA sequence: TGCGCCAGCAGCTTGGGAGGTGCCGGGGAGCTGTTTTTT.

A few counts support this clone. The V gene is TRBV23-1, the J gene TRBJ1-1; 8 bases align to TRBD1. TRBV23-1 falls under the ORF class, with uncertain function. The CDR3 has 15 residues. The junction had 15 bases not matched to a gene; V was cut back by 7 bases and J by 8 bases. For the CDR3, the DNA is TGCGCCAGCATTATCCCCGGGCCCTGGGACAGGGAAGCTTTCTTT. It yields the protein CASIIPGPWDREAFF.

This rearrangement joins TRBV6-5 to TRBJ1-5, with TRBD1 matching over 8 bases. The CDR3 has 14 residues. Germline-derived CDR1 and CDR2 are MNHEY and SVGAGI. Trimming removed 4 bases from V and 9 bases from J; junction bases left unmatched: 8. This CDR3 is CASSFNRGSRPQHF. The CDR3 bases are TGTGCCAGCAGTTTTAACAGGGGGTCGCGGCCCCAGCATTTT.

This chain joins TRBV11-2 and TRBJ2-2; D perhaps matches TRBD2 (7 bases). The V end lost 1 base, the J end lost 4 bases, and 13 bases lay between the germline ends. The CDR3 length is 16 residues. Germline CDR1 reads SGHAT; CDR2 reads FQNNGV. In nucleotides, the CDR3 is TGTGCCAGCAGCTTAGTGGCGGGGGCTACCACCGGGGAGCTGTTTTTT. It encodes CASSLVAGATTGELFF.

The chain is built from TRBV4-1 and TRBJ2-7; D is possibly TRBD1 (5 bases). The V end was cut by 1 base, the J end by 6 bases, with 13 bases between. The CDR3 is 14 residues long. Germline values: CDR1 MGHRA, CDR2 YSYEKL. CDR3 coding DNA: TGCGCCAGCAGCCAAGGGGTGCAGGGCCCCGAGCAGTACTTC. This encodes CASSQGVQGPEQYF.

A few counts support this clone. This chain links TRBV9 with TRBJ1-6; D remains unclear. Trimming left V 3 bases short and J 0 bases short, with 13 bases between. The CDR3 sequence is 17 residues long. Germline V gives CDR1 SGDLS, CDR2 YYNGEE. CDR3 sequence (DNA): TGTGCCAGCAGCGCTACAGTTACCAGCTCCTATAATTCACCCCTCCACTTT. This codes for CASSATVTSSYNSPLHF. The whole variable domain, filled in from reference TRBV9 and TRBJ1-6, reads DSGVTQTPKHLITATGQRVTLRCSPRSGDLSVYWYQQSLDQGLQFLIQYYNGEERAKGNILERFSAQQFPDLHSELNLSSLELGDSALYFCASSATVTSSYNSPLHFGNGTRLTVT.

Here the CDR3 reads CASSIDGYTF. The CDR3 DNA follows: TGTGCCAGCAGCATCGATGGCTACACCTTC. V and J are TRBV7-3 and TRBJ1-2; no firm D call. This CDR3 comprises 10 residues. The germline CDR1 and CDR2 sequences are SGHTA and FQGTGA. The V and J ends lost 5 bases and 6 bases respectively, with 4 bases between them.

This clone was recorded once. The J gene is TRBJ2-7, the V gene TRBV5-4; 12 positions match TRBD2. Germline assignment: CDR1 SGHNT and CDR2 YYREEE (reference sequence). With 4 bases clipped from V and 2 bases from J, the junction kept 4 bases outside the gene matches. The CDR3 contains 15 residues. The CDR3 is CASSQLAGGPYEQYF. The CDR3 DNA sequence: TGTGCCAGCAGCCAACTAGCGGGGGGACCCTACGAGCAGTACTTC.

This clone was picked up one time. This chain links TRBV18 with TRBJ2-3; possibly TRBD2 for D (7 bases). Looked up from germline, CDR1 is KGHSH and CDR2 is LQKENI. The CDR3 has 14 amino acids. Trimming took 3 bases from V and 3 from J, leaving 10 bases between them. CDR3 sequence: CASSPGGRTDTQYF. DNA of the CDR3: TGTGCCAGCTCACCGGGGGGGCGTACAGATACGCAGTATTTT.

CDR3 protein: CASSSTGGREQFF. The CDR3 bases are TGTGCCAGCAGCTCGACAGGGGGCCGGGAGCAGTTCTTC. The rearrangement uses TRBV11-2 and TRBJ2-1, with 10 bases identical to TRBD1. Germline CDR1 and CDR2: SGHAT and FQNNGV. Trimming removed 4 bases from V and 10 bases from J; junction bases left unmatched: 4. The CDR3 contains 13 residues.

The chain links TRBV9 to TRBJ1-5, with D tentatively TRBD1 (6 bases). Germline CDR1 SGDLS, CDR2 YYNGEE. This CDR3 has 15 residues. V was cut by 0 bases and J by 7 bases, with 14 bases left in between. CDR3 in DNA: TGTGCCAGCAGCGTAGGAGGGGGGGGCTCGCAGCCCCAGCATTTT. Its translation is CASSVGGGGSQPQHF.

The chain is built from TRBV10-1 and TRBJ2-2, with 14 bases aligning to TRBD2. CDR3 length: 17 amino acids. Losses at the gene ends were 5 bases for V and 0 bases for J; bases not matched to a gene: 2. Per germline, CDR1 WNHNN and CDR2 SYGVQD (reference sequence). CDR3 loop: CASSRLAGGANTGELFF. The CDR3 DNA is TGCGCCAGCAGTCGACTAGCGGGGGGGGCGAACACCGGGGAGCTGTTTTTT.

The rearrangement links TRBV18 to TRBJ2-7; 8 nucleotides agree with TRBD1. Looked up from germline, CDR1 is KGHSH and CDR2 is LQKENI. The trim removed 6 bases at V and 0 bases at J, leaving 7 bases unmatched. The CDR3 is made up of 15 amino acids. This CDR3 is CASSRETGASYEQYF. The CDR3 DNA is TGTGCCAGCTCCCGCGAGACAGGGGCCTCCTACGAGCAGTACTTC.

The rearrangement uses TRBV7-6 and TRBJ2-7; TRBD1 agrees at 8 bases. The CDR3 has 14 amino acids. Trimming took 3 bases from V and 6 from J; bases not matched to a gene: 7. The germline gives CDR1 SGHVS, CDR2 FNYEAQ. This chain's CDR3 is CASSLSTGGGEQYF. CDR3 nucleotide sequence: TGTGCCAGCAGCTTGTCTACAGGGGGTGGCGAGCAGTACTTC.

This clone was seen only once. CDR3 residues: CASSYASGANTGELFF. CDR3 in DNA: TGTGCCAGCAGTTACGCTAGCGGGGCGAACACCGGGGAGCTGTTTTTT. The chain employs TRBV6-5 and TRBJ2-2; 9 bases align to TRBD2. V was clipped by 2 bases and J by 0 bases; unmatched bases: 1. The CDR3 consists of 16 residues. Germline lookup yields CDR1 MNHEY and CDR2 SVGAGI.

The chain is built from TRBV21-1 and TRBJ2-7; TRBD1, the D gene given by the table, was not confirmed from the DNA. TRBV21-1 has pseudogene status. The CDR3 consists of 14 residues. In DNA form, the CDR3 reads TGTGCCAGCAGCACGGGACAGGGGGCGTACGAGCAGTACTTC. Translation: CASSTGQGAYEQYF.

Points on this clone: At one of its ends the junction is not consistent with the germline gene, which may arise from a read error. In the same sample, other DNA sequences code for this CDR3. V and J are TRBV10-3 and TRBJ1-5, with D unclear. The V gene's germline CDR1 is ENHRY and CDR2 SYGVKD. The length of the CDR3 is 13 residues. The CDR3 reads CAISESSGGPQHF. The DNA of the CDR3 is TGCGCCATCAGTGAGTCGTCAGGAGGGCCCCAGCATTTT.

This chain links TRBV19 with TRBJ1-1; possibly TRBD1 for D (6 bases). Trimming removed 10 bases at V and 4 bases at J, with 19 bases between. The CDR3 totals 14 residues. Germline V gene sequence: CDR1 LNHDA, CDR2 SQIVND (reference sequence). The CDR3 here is CATEDSEFGTEAFF. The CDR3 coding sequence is TGTGCCACTGAGGACAGTGAATTCGGCACTGAAGCTTTCTTT.

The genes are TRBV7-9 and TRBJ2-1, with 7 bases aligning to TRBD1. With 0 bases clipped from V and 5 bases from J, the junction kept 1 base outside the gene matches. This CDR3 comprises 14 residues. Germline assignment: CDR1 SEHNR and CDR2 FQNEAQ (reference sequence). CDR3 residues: CASSLATGNNEQFF. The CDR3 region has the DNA TGTGCCAGCAGCTTAGCGACAGGGAACAATGAGCAGTTCTTC.

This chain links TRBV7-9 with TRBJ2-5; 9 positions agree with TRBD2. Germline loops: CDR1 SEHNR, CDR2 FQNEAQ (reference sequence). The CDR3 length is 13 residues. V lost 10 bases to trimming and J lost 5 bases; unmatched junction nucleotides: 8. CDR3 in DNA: TGTGCCACTACGGCGGGGGGGCCGGAGACCCAGTACTTC. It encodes CATTAGGPETQYF.

CDR3 sequence (DNA): TGTGCCAGCAGCCCCGGGGAGACCCAGTACTTC. It codes for CASSPGETQYF. The rearrangement uses TRBV18 and TRBJ2-5; D is uncertain. Germline V gene lookup returns CDR1 KGHSH and CDR2 LQKENI. The CDR3 runs 11 residues. With 8 bases removed from V and 5 bases from J, the gap between germline ends came to 9 bases.